The clone carrying this T cell receptor (beta chain) was seen a handful of times. No antigen is known for it. TCRdb passed the 5' RACE reads through MiXCR, listing each CDR3 protein once. Seen here are approximately 57,000 distinct CDR3 sequences, around 21% observed once, and the top ten hold about 2.9%. General study findings and limits: Tumor-infiltrating Treg TCR alpha and beta sequences overlapped most with tumor naive CD4+ T cells, then blood naive.

Cells sorted as Tregs were CD4+, CD25+ and CD127-/low. Germline V gene sequence: CDR1 MNHEY, CDR2 SVGEGT. V was pared by 11 bases and J by 4 bases, with 14 bases between. This CDR3 is 12 amino acids long. What was sequenced was tumor-infiltrating Tregs sorted from the breast tumor. The chain couples TRBV6-2 or TRBV6-3 to TRBJ1-1; weak D call: TRBD1 (5 bases). This receptor was obtained from a female donor with breast cancer. CDR3 nucleotide sequence: TGTGCCGCGAGAAGGGGTGCCACTGAAGCTTTCTTT. As protein: CAARRGATEAFF.